This is a list of T cell receptor beta chains from one sample in a study of neurological immune-mediated disorders. In TCRdb, the 5' RACE reads were re-called with MiXCR into one record per CDR3 protein. The sample consists of about 90,000 distinct CDR3 sequences, over 10% of them appearing once. Sequenced sample: PBMCs. These receptors all stem from a female donor with HTLV-1-associated myelopathy (HAM/TSP). Each CDR3 is given without its conserved first and last residue. Part of the rows lack a size; the others show once, few, many or a class for expanded clones.

>TRBV7-2|-
ASSSSSYTQY
>TRBV6-5|few
ASSYASGGPNQPQH
>TRBV12-3/TRBV12-4|many
ASSRQGGRNEKLF
>TRBV5-1|many
ASSLDQGVAYNEQF
>TRBV7-8|many
ASSLTGGTDTQY
>TRBV5-1|many
ASSRGGSSASYNEQF
>TRBV5-1|many
ASSGGLSKETQY
>TRBV5-1|many
ASSLAPGITDYGYT
>TRBV7-9|many
ASSQGSGGYSDTQY
>TRBV29-1|many
SVVAISSGNTIY
>TRBV10-3|-
AISDRQGANIQY
>TRBV12-3/TRBV12-4|many
ATRTSGYTGELF
>TRBV10-3|many
AISESGTSNIQY
>TRBV7-9|many
ASSLGKGISGANVLT
>TRBV7-2|many
ASSLEGFTSTQY
>TRBV11-3|many
ASSLGGPFYNEQF
>TRBV11-2|-
ASNIGDGELF
>TRBV5-1|many
ASSLGGNSPLH
>TRBV20-1|many
SARTRDGYT
>TRBV5-1|few
ASSLAARGGTDTQY
>TRBV14|-
ASSRVGGGFTDTQY
>TRBV2|-
ASSEGGEQF
>TRBV6-6|many
ASGRGLAVGELF
>TRBV7-2|many
ASSLISEQY
>TRBV30|many
AWAHRANQPQH
>TRBV4-1|many
ASSPGRGLGNTIY
>TRBV5-4|many
ASSLLRGAPTDTQY
>TRBV5-5|many
ASSLVPELYGYT
>TRBV10-3|many
AISRGTDEKLF
>TRBV7-8|many
ASSLTLGTIY
>TRBV5-1|many
ASSLFGSGLGATNEKLF
>TRBV6-1|many
ASTWDRDTEAF
>TRBV4-3|many
ASSPTHAQGYGYT
>TRBV7-9|many
ASSLLSETGELF
>TRBV6-1|many
ASSETGVTDTQY
>TRBV28|-
ASSSPTPPNYEQY
>TRBV5-4|many
ASSSQGSAGELF
>TRBV6-1|many
ASSEAWRLGRAF
>TRBV11-2|-
ASSLESALTQY
>TRBV4-1|many
ASSLPVQGLHEQY
>TRBV5-1|many
ASSSEGRQETQY
>TRBV12-3/TRBV12-4|many
ASSPRLAGGKTTDTQY